The 5 T cell receptor beta chains listed next were all sequenced from one sample in a study of blood T cell repertoires in COVID-19. TCRdb's copy holds only in-frame clones and misses some; the assay was immunoSEQ multiplex PCR. The sample has approximately 89,000 clones, 85% seen once. The sequenced material came from peripheral blood. The receptors here all came from a woman aged 70 to 79 with active or convalescent COVID-19.

This rearrangement joins TRBV3-1 (or the pseudogene TRBV3-2) to TRBJ2-7; 7 positions match TRBD1. Germline V CDR1 and CDR2: LGHDT, YNNKEL (reference sequence). The trim removed 1 base at V and 0 bases at J, leaving 9 bases unmatched. The CDR3 is made up of 17 amino acids. CDR3 nucleotide sequence: TGTGCCAGCAGCCAAGGGTCCGGCAGGGGGTACTCCTACGAGCAGTACTTC. Amino acids: CASSQGSGRGYSYEQYF.

This clone showed up just once. The chain links TRBV13 to TRBJ1-2, with 7 bases that match TRBD1. The V gene's germline CDR1 is PRHDT and CDR2 FYEKMQ (reference sequence). Trimming cost V 5 bases and J 0 bases; bases outside gene matches: 6. The CDR3 extends over 15 amino acids. The CDR3 region is CASSLGTDPNYGYTF. CDR3 bases: TGTGCCAGCAGCCTCGGGACAGACCCTAACTATGGCTACACCTTC.

V usage is TRBV27 and J usage is TRBJ2-3; D might be TRBD2 (5 bases). From germline, CDR1 is MNHEY and CDR2 SMNVEV (reference sequence). This CDR3 is 14 amino acids long. The germline V and J ends were trimmed by 5 bases and 8 bases, with 17 bases remaining between them. In DNA form, the CDR3 reads TGTGCCAGCAGTCGCCGGGATTTGGTCGCTACGCAGTATTTT. Its protein is CASSRRDLVATQYF.

The gene calls are TRBV5-4 and TRBJ2-7; the match to TRBD1 covers 8 bases. The CDR3 is made up of 14 amino acids. Trimming cost V 4 bases and J 5 bases; bases outside gene matches: 8. CDR1 is SGHNT, CDR2 YYREEE, per germline (reference sequence). The CDR3 bases are TGTGCCAGCAGCACCGACAGGGGACCCCACGAGCAGTACTTC. This translates into CASSTDRGPHEQYF.

V gene TRBV3-1 (or the pseudogene TRBV3-2) combines with J gene TRBJ1-3, with unresolved D. The germline gives CDR1 LGHDT, CDR2 YNNKEL (reference sequence). Trimming removed 0 bases from V and 11 bases from J, with 5 bases in between. The CDR3 runs to 11 residues. CDR3 sequence: CASSQDLAIYF. For the CDR3, the DNA is TGTGCCAGCAGCCAAGATCTCGCCATATATTTT.